This T cell receptor beta chain was sequenced during a study of T cell clusters in autoimmune cytopenias. Each sample's input was 250 ng genomic DNA, roughly 38,000 genome equivalents. One tube held mixed TRB-A and TRB-B primer pools for touch-down PCR. TCRdb re-called the multiplex PCR reads; one entry per CDR3 protein, DNA not given. The table lists 6,000 to 8,000 distinct CDR3 sequences. Germline lookup yields CDR1 GTSNPN and CDR2 SVGIG (reference sequence). The CDR3 length is 14 residues. The same sample was also used in a study of T cell repertoires in aging, cancer and after chemotherapy. That source reports: Compared with age-matched healthy donors, untreated hematological or solid cancer patients showed higher blood TCR clonality.

The genes are TRBV30 and TRBJ2-5; TCRdb gives TRBD1 as the D gene, but with no DNA this cannot be confirmed. The sequence was obtained from a human donor in good health. The sequenced sample consisted of peripheral blood. CDR3 in amino acids: CAWSRSGRQETQYF.